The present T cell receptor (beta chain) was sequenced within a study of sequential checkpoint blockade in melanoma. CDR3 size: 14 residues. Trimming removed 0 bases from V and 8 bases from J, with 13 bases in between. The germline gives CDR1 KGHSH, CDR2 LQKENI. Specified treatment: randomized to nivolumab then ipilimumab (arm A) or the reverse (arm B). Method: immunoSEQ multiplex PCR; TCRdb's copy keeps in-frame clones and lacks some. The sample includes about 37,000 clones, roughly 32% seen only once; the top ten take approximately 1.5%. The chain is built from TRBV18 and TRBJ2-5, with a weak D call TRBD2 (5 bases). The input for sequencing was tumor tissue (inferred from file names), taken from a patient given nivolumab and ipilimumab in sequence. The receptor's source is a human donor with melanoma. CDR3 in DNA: TGTGCCAGCTCACCACCGGGAGAGGGCGCAACCCAGTACTTC. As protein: CASSPPGEGATQYF.